This TCR beta chain was recorded in a study of blood T cell repertoires in COVID-19. Background on the study: COVID-19 samples, acute and convalescent, were from the United States, Italy and Spain. The cDNA or gDNA used as material had been derived from T cells, B-cell-depleted T cells, or PBMCs.

The germline V gene has CDR1 LGHDT and CDR2 YNNKEL (reference sequence). The CDR3 spans 17 residues. V shed 4 bases and J 2 bases; nucleotides not matched to a gene: 11. In the study's own analysis: Reference gene primer amplification gave estimated nucleated cell counts. Some clones are missing from TCRdb's copy, which holds only in-frame ones; the method was immunoSEQ multiplex PCR. V and J calls and clone size are copied from that table; D and trimming were computed from the DNA. This sample yields tens of thousands of clones, of which 88% are seen a single time; approximately 10% belongs to the top ten.

Sequencing was performed on peripheral blood. The receptor comes from a human donor in a cohort sampled during active COVID-19. This chain links TRBV3-1 (or the pseudogene TRBV3-2) with TRBJ1-3; 7 positions agree with TRBD1. CDR3 coding DNA: TGTGCCAGCAGCCCAATCAGTCAACAGGGGACTGGAAACACCATATATTTT. It codes for CASSPISQQGTGNTIYF.